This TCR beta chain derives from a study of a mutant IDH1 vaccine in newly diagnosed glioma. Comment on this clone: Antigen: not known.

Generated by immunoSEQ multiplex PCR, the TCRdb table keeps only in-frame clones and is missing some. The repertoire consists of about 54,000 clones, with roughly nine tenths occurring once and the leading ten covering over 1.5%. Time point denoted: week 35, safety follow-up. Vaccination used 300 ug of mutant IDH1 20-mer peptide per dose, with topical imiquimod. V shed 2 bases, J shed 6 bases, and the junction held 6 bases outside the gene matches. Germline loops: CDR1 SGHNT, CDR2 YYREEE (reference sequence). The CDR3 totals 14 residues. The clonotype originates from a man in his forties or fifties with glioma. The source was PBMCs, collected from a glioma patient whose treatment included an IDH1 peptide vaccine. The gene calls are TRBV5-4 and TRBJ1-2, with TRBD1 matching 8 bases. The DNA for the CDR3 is TGTGCCAGCAGCTTTGGATCGGGACAGGATGGCTACACCTTC. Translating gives CASSFGSGQDGYTF.